This TCR beta chain was sequenced for a study of T cells in localized non-small cell lung cancer. Germline CDR1 GTSNPN, CDR2 SVGIG (reference sequence). The V end was cut by 0 bases, the J end by 3 bases, with 14 bases between. This CDR3 comprises 15 residues. Some clones are missing from TCRdb's copy, which holds only in-frame ones; the method was immunoSEQ multiplex PCR. The table has around 2,200 clones, approximately 30% seen once. Study-wide points: Heterogeneity remains possible because sequencing was limited to only one tumor region.

For this clone: Its matching antigen is unknown.

The TCR sequence derives from a man aged 40-75 years with stage I lung adenocarcinoma. Sequenced material: normal lung tissue next to the tumor, taken before any cancer treatment. The chain links TRBV30 to TRBJ1-1; D gene ambiguous. The CDR3 loop reads CAWSVLALGDTEAFF. The CDR3 region has the DNA TGTGCCTGGAGTGTGTTGGCCCTTGGGGACACTGAAGCTTTCTTT.